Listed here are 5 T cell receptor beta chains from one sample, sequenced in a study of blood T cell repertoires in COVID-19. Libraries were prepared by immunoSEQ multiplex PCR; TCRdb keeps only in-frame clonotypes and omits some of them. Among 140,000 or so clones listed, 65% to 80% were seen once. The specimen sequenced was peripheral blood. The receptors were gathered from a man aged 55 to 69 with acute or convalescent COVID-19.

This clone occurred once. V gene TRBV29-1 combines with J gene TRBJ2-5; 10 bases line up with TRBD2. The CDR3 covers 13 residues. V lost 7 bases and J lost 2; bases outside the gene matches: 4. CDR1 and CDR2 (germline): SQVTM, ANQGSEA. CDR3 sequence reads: CSGLAGGQETQYF. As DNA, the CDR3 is TGCAGCGGATTAGCGGGAGGTCAAGAGACCCAGTACTTC.

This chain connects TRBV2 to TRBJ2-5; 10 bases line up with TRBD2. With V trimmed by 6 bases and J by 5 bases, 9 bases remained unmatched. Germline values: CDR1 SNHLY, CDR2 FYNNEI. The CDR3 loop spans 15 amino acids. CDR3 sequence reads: CASRTASGGGETQYF. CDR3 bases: TGTGCCAGCAGGACGGCTAGCGGGGGTGGTGAGACCCAGTACTTC. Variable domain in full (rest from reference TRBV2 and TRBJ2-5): EPEVTQTPSHQVTQMGQEVILRCVPISNHLYFYWYRQILGQKVEFLVSFYNNEISEKSEIFDDQFSVERPDGSNFTLKIRSTKLEDSAMYFCASRTASGGGETQYFGPGTRLLVL.

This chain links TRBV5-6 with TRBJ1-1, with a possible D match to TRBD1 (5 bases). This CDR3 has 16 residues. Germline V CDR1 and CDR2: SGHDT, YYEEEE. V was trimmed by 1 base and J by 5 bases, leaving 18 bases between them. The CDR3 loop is CASSLFLGRAGTEAFF. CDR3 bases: TGTGCCAGCAGCTTGTTTTTGGGCAGGGCGGGGACTGAAGCTTTCTTT.

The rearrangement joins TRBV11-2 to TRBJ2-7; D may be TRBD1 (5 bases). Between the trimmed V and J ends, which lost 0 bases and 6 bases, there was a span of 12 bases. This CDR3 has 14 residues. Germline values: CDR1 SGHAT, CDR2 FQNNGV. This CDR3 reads CASSLDGRDPEQYF. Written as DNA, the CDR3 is TGTGCCAGCAGCTTAGATGGCAGGGATCCCGAGCAGTACTTC.

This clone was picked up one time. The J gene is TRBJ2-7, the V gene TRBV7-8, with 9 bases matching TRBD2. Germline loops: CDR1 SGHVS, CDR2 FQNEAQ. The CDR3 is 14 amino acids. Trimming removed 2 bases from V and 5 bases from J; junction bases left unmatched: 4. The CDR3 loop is CASSLQGGGDEQYF. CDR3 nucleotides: TGTGCCAGCAGCTTACAGGGCGGGGGGGACGAGCAGTACTTC.